This T cell receptor (beta chain) was sequenced during a study of long-term antiretroviral therapy in people with HIV. Study-level findings and limits: Whichever time point was examined, clones expanded before ART dominated the repertoire. The data indicate that diversity increased after ART but remained below transplant donor controls.

Germline V gene lookup returns CDR1 SGHRS and CDR2 YFSETQ. The CDR3 runs 14 residues. J gave up 4 bases and V 2 bases, and 5 bases lay outside the gene matches. To note about this clone: The antigen remains undetermined.

An immunoSEQ assay, version v3.0, was performed at survey level. Sequencing was designed to cover about 40,000-55,000 T-cell genomes in each sample. The protocol was immunoSEQ multiplex PCR, while the TCRdb copy is restricted to in-frame clones and leaves out a portion. The sample consists of 30,000 or so clones, around nine tenths of them appearing once. This sequence joins TRBV5-1 and TRBJ2-7, with 8 positions matching TRBD2. This clonotype was sampled from a woman aged 35 to 49 with HIV. The material was unsorted PBMCs, obtained 5 to 5.5 years after starting antiretroviral therapy. This chain's CDR3 is CASSLTGGPYEQYF. CDR3 bases: TGCGCCAGCAGCTTAACGGGAGGGCCGTACGAGCAGTACTTC.